Only one count was recorded for the clone carrying this T cell receptor (beta chain). No antigen is known for it. Looked up from germline, CDR1 is MNHNS and CDR2 is SASEGT. V shed 6 bases, J shed 7 bases, and the junction held 13 bases outside the gene matches. This CDR3 comprises 15 residues. This record comes from a study of T cells in localized non-small cell lung cancer. Overall study findings and caveats: Longer overall survival was seen with higher T cell density measured in blood.

Data came from immunoSEQ multiplex PCR; TCRdb stores just in-frame clones and leaves some out. The sample consists of tens of thousands of clones, 85% to 90% of them appearing once. This specimen consisted of peripheral blood, obtained before any cancer treatment. The sequence derives from a woman aged 40-69 years with stage I squamous cell lung carcinoma. The rearrangement uses TRBV6-1 and TRBJ2-5, with 8 bases identical to TRBD1. DNA of the CDR3: TGTGCCAGCAGAATGGACAGGGACCCGGGGAGGACCCAGTACTTC. This sequence encodes CASRMDRDPGRTQYF.